Listed here is a single T cell receptor (beta chain). Its specificity is not known. Germline CDR1 is MNHEY and CDR2 is SVGEGT. Trimming shortened V by 4 bases and J by 8 bases, and 9 bases separated the two germline ends. The CDR3 is made up of 12 amino acids. This specimen comes from a study of T-cell reconstitution after alpha-beta-depleted transplantation in children. Study-wide findings and caveats: In patients about two months after transplant, alpha-beta T cells reportedly arose from several hundred expanded graft clones.

Using unique molecular identifiers, the investigators prepared the TCRbeta library. TCRdb re-called the PCR reads with MiXCR, one entry per CDR3 protein. The sample has 55,000 to 65,000 distinct CDR3 sequences, 44% seen once. The chain has TRBV6-2 or TRBV6-3 and TRBJ2-4; tentatively, D is TRBD2 (6 bases). The sample here was PBMCs, mostly from graft donor cells, taken 360 days after TCRalphabeta/CD19-depleted stem cell transplant. The TCR was taken from a male patient between 10 and 17 years old who had a stem cell transplant for acute lymphoblastic leukemia, so the T cells may come from the graft donor. The CDR3 DNA reads TGTGCCAGCAGTTCGGGGGTTGACATTCAGTACTTC. Protein: CASSSGVDIQYF.